This is a list of T cell receptor beta chains from one sample in a study of T cells after yellow fever vaccination. One entry per CDR3 protein results from TCRdb running MiXCR on the 5' RACE reads. The sample includes fewer than 85,000 distinct CDR3 sequences, 7.5% to 8% of them seen just once. Sequencing was performed on CD8+ T cells sorted from PBMCs, taken on the day of the yellow fever booster vaccination. These receptors were collected from a man aged 25-45 years who received the YFV17D yellow fever vaccine. Both conserved end residues are trimmed from each CDR3. Rows may omit the clone size; those that give it use once, few, many or a size class.

V gene	J gene	clone size	CDR3 protein
TRBV5-1	TRBJ2-7	-	ASSSGLLDSEQY
TRBV20-1	TRBJ2-7	-	SARTGYYEQY
TRBV5-6	TRBJ2-7	few	ASSSEPLAGPSSYEQY
TRBV11-2	TRBJ2-1	many	ASSPAAGNEQF
TRBV19	TRBJ1-2	-	ASSPGNIPYGYT
TRBV28	TRBJ2-5	-	ASSLIGLVEETQY
TRBV12-3/TRBV12-4	TRBJ1-1	-	ASRPAGGIGTEAF
TRBV30	TRBJ2-7	-	AWTSGSYEQY
TRBV2	TRBJ1-4	-	ASRPTGGVGEKLF
TRBV7-6	TRBJ1-4	many	ASSLGAGNEKLF
TRBV5-5	TRBJ2-1	-	ASSFLASGRPDANEQF
TRBV3-1	-	-	ASSQDPPPSPRFNEQY
TRBV3-1	TRBJ2-1	-	ASSQEPLAGVSSYNEQF
TRBV7-9	TRBJ2-1	-	ASRTDRDPVDSNEQF
TRBV4-3	TRBJ2-3	few	ASSQDASGTLGEY
TRBV7-9	TRBJ2-2	-	ASSFLAGTENTGELF
TRBV15	TRBJ2-5	-	ATSRPAGTGRETQY
TRBV10-1	TRBJ2-3	many	ASSERYYTDTQY
TRBV6-5	TRBJ2-1	-	ASSRDGTSYNEQF